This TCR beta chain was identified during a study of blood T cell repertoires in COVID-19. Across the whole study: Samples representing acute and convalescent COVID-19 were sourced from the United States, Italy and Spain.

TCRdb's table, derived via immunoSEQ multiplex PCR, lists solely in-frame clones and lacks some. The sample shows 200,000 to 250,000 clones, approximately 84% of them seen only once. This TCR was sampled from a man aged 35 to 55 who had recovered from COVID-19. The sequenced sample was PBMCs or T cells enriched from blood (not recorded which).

The CDR3 reads CASRKQGYEQYF. The CDR3 DNA is TGTGCCAGCAGAAAACAGGGCTACGAGCAGTACTTC. The chain uses TRBV28 and TRBJ2-7, with D perhaps TRBD1 (6 bases). The V gene lost 6 bases and the J gene lost 3 bases, with 9 bases spanning the gap. The CDR3 is 12 residues long. Germline V CDR1 and CDR2: MDHEN, SYDVKM. The complete variable domain, with remaining parts taken from reference TRBV28 and TRBJ2-7, reads DVKVTQSSRYLVKRTGEKVFLECVQDMDHENMFWYRQDPGLGLRLIYFSYDVKMKEKGDIPEGYSVSREKKERFSLILESASTNQTSMYLCASRKQGYEQYFGPGTRLTVT.